These 8 T cell receptor beta chains were sequenced from one sample in a study of ipilimumab plus nivolumab after autologous stem cell transplantation. Profiling relied on immunoSEQ multiplex PCR, and the TCRdb table lists in-frame clones only, not all of them. The sample lists 15,000 to 20,000 clones, roughly four fifths seen once, with roughly 18% in the top ten. The sample in question was PBMCs, obtained in a trial of ipilimumab plus nivolumab as post-transplant consolidation. The receptors come from a male donor with diffuse large B-cell lymphoma.

In its sample, this clone was seen a few times. The CDR3 is CASTRGADTGELFF. DNA of the CDR3: TGTGCCAGTACCCGGGGGGCGGACACCGGGGAGCTGTTTTTT. The gene calls are TRBV19 and TRBJ2-2, with D possibly TRBD2 on 7 matching bases. Germline V CDR1 and CDR2: LNHDA, SQIVND (reference sequence). CDR3 length equals 14 residues. The V end was cut by 7 bases, the J end by 3 bases, with 12 bases between.

The rearrangement links TRBV12-5 to TRBJ1-5, with a weak D call TRBD1 (5 bases). V lost 4 bases to trimming and J lost 3 bases, with 16 bases between them. This CDR3 is 16 amino acids long. Germline V gives CDR1 LGHNT, CDR2 FRNRAP. In nucleotides, the CDR3 is TGTGCTAGTGGTTATTCCTTGGGGGGTCACAATCAGCCCCAGCATTTT. It encodes CASGYSLGGHNQPQHF.

The chain employs TRBV2 and TRBJ1-2; a possible D gene is TRBD1 (6 bases). Germline V gene sequence: CDR1 SNHLY, CDR2 FYNNEI. V was shortened by 7 bases and J by 5 bases, with 20 bases between the two germline ends. CDR3 length: 15 residues. The CDR3 nucleotides read TGTGCCAGCACCGAAAAACAGGGATCGTGGTATGGCTACACCTTC. It codes for CASTEKQGSWYGYTF.

The V gene is TRBV25-1, the J gene TRBJ1-4; maybe TRBD1 (5 bases). V shed 7 bases and J shed 7 bases, with 19 bases lying between them. CDR1 is MGHDK and CDR2 is SYGVNS in the germline V gene. The CDR3 is made up of 15 amino acids. CDR3 residues: CASTPSQGASEKLFF. CDR3 nucleotides: TGTGCCAGCACACCATCGCAGGGTGCGTCTGAAAAACTGTTTTTT.

The V call is TRBV9, the J call TRBJ2-4; D is unresolved. CDR3 length equals 16 residues. Germline lookup yields CDR1 SGDLS and CDR2 YYNGEE. Trimming pared 0 bases from V and 0 bases from J, leaving 10 bases between. In DNA, the CDR3 is TGTGCCAGCAGCGTAGGGCCACTTATAGCCAAAAACATTCAGTACTTC. Translation gives CASSVGPLIAKNIQYF.

The genes are TRBV10-1 and TRBJ1-1; D is unclear. Germline-derived CDR1 and CDR2 are WNHNN and SYGVQD (reference sequence). This CDR3 region has 15 residues. V dropped 3 bases and J dropped 0 bases, with 11 bases sitting between them. The CDR3 reads CASSDSDSVNTEAFF. In nucleotides, the CDR3 is TGCGCCAGCAGTGATTCGGACTCCGTGAACACTGAAGCTTTCTTT.

The V gene is TRBV19, the J gene TRBJ2-1; 12 bases are shared with TRBD2. With V trimmed by 5 bases and J by 4 bases, 3 bases remained unmatched. The germline CDR1 and CDR2 sequences are LNHDA and SQIVND (reference sequence). CDR3 length: 15 residues. The CDR3, as DNA: TGTGCCAGTAGTTCCGGGACTAGCGGGTACAATGAGCAGTTCTTC. This gives the protein CASSSGTSGYNEQFF.

Here the CDR3 DNA reads TGTGCCAGTAGTATCGGGACCCGAGGCACTGAAGCTTTCTTT. The encoded protein is CASSIGTRGTEAFF. The gene calls are TRBV19 and TRBJ1-1, with D tentatively TRBD1 (5 bases). CDR3 length: 14 amino acids. In germline, CDR1 is LNHDA, CDR2 SQIVND (reference sequence). V lost 3 bases to trimming and J lost 4 bases, with 12 bases between them.